This TCR beta chain stems from a study of cytomegalovirus exposure and HLA in healthy donors. Study outcomes and limitations: The investigators catalogued under 200 TCR beta chains as cytomegalovirus-associated.

The donors were members of the validation cohort, which comprised 120 subjects and was separate from the first cohort of 666 subjects. Germline V CDR1 and CDR2: LGHNA, YSLEER. With 4 bases clipped from V and 5 bases from J, the junction kept 9 bases outside the gene matches. This CDR3 has 15 residues. Comments on this clone: Its cognate antigen is unknown.

The data were produced by immunoSEQ multiplex PCR, yet TCRdb's version contains in-frame clones alone and is incomplete. The sample consists of 65,000 to 80,000 clones, roughly 95% of them appearing once. The origin of this receptor is a woman between 18 and 29 years old in good health and CMV-seropositive. Sequenced sample: PBMCs. V and J are TRBV4-3 and TRBJ1-1; 8 bases line up with TRBD1. CDR3 loop: CASSRGTDRATEAFF. DNA for the CDR3: TGCGCCAGCAGCCGGGGTACGGACAGGGCGACTGAAGCTTTCTTT.